These T cell receptor beta chains were read from a single sample in a study of blood T cell repertoires in COVID-19. Assay: immunoSEQ multiplex PCR; the TCRdb copy retains only in-frame clones and omits some. The table includes some 150,000 clones, around 82% detected once. Sequenced input: PBMCs or T cells enriched from blood (not recorded which). These receptors were obtained from a woman aged 45-65 years who had recovered from COVID-19. The CDR3 runs from the conserved cysteine through the conserved F or W. D genes are given only for firm matches. Not all rows give a size; the values are once, few, many and, for expanded clones, a class.

13,TRBV12-3/TRBV12-4,NA,TRBJ2-1,TRBD1,CASSLARQGHSIF,TGTGCCAGCAGTTTAGCTCGACAGGGCCACTCGATCTTC
14,TRBV6-5,NA,TRBJ2-5,TRBD2,CASSQPQRGETQYF,TGTGCCAGCAGTCAACCTCAGCGGGGAGAGACCCAGTACTTC
19,TRBV7-8,NA,TRBJ2-7,TRBD2,CASSVPGQGTSGPINEQYF,TGTGCCAGCAGCGTACCGGGACAGGGGACTAGCGGGCCCATCAACGAGCAGTACTTC
14,TRBV4-2,NA,TRBJ1-4,NA,CASSQEGGGEKLFF,TGTGCCAGCAGCCAAGAAGGGGGTGGTGAAAAACTGTTTTTT
18,TRBV7-8,NA,TRBJ2-1,TRBD2,CASSLGLAGGLSYNEQFF,TGTGCCAGCAGCTTAGGGCTAGCGGGGGGGCTCTCCTACAATGAGCAGTTCTTC
15,TRBV6-5,few,TRBJ1-5,TRBD1,CAPDRGHRSNQPQHF,TGTGCTCCGGACAGGGGGCATCGGAGCAATCAGCCCCAGCATTTT
15,TRBV7-7,NA,TRBJ2-5,TRBD2,CASSPTRGSQETQYF,TGTGCCAGCAGTCCGACGCGGGGGTCCCAAGAGACCCAGTACTTC
15,TRBV28,NA,TRBJ1-6,TRBD1,CASISPGQDNSPLHF,TGTGCCAGCATCAGCCCGGGACAGGATAATTCACCCCTCCACTTT
14,TRBV2,NA,TRBJ1-5,TRBD1,CASSIEQGDQPQHF,TGTGCCAGCAGCATCGAACAGGGGGATCAGCCCCAGCATTTT
14,TRBV5-1,many,TRBJ2-7,NA,CASSPSGDSYEQYF,TGCGCCAGCAGCCCCTCAGGCGACTCCTACGAGCAGTACTTC
15,TRBV7-2,NA,TRBJ2-3,NA,CASSPEGAQIDTQYF,TGTGCCAGCAGCCCGGAGGGGGCGCAGATAGATACGCAGTATTTT
14,TRBV2,NA,TRBJ1-2,NA,CASSDGRGNYGYTF,TGTGCCAGCAGTGACGGCAGGGGAAACTATGGCTACACCTTC
14,TRBV19,few,TRBJ1-4,NA,CASQNPGDAYKLFF,TGTGCCAGCCAAAATCCGGGGGATGCCTATAAACTGTTTTTT
18,TRBV24-1,NA,TRBJ1-4,TRBD1,CATSDPGTGGGTNEKLFF,TGTGCCACCAGTGACCCCGGGACAGGGGGCGGCACTAATGAAAAACTGTTTTTT
13,TRBV19,NA,TRBJ1-1,NA,CASTTMRETEAFF,TGTGCCAGTACCACAATGCGGGAGACTGAAGCTTTCTTT
14,TRBV11-1,NA,TRBJ1-1,TRBD1,CASSHAPGQGEAFF,TGTGCCAGCAGCCACGCCCCGGGACAGGGAGAAGCTTTCTTT
14,TRBV6-2/TRBV6-3,few,TRBJ2-7,TRBD1,CASSYAGGRNEQYF,TGTGCCAGCAGTTACGCAGGGGGCCGAAACGAGCAGTACTTC
15,TRBV3-1/TRBV3-2,NA,TRBJ1-2,NA,CASSRSTRRGYGYTF,TGTGCCAGCAGCCGCTCAACGAGAAGGGGCTATGGCTACACCTTC
17,TRBV28,NA,TRBJ1-5,TRBD1,CASSSPWDSNSNQPQHF,TGTGCCAGCAGTTCGCCCTGGGACAGTAATAGCAATCAGCCCCAGCATTTT
15,TRBV27,few,TRBJ1-3,NA,CASRSHTGPGNTIYF,TGTGCCAGCAGATCTCACACGGGTCCGGGAAACACCATATATTTT
13,TRBV12-3/TRBV12-4,NA,TRBJ2-5,TRBD2,CASSLDPSGGYYF,TGTGCCAGCAGTTTAGATCCTAGCGGGGGGTATTACTTC
14,TRBV3-1/TRBV3-2,NA,TRBJ2-2,NA,CASSKTQGTGELFF,TGTGCCAGCAGCAAGACCCAGGGCACCGGGGAGCTGTTTTTT
15,TRBV28,NA,TRBJ2-3,NA,CASSLARGSTDTQYF,TGTGCCAGCAGTTTAGCGCGGGGCAGCACAGATACGCAGTATTTT